This record looks at one TCR beta chain sequence and its context. What it binds is unknown. The repertoire was sequenced with immunoSEQ multiplex PCR; TCRdb's copy has only in-frame clones and lacks some. The sample consists of 95,000 to 150,000 clones, 85% to 90% of them appearing once. This specimen belongs to a study of T cell responses to AZD1222 COVID-19 vaccine. Study-level points and caveats: Distributed over spike, vaccine-associated CD4 TCRs predominated at 160-218 and 743-854. Females made up more of the donors, who were largely white British, and clonal diversity may have come out too low.

Per the germline V gene, CDR1 is SGHNT and CDR2 is YYREEE (reference sequence). The CDR3 has 15 residues. V shed 2 bases and J shed 5 bases, with 17 bases lying between them. This receptor was taken from an adult in good health. The source was peripheral blood, collected on day 0 of AZD1222 vaccination. This chain uses TRBV5-4 with TRBJ2-7; maybe TRBD1 (6 bases). CDR3 in DNA: TGTGCCAGCAGCTTACCCATTCCAGGGGCGGACGAGCAGTACTTC. It codes for CASSLPIPGADEQYF.